The TCR beta chain under discussion was sequenced for a study of shared T cell receptors in the human thymus. The repertoire was sequenced with immunoSEQ multiplex PCR; TCRdb's copy has only in-frame clones and lacks some. This table holds some 760,000 clones, around 85% found once. The CDR3 runs 14 residues. With 5 bases clipped from V and 2 bases from J, the junction kept 3 bases outside the gene matches. CDR1 and CDR2 from the germline V gene are MNHEY and SMNVEV (reference sequence). These data were also filed under a second study, of human thymus T cells.

The receptor's source is a girl less than two years old with a congenital heart defect. The chain carries TRBV27 and TRBJ2-7; 10 bases line up with TRBD1. Sequenced: thymocytes. CDR3 region: CASSGQGDTYEQYF. CDR3 coding DNA: TGTGCCAGCAGTGGACAGGGGGATACCTACGAGCAGTACTTC.